What follows are 17 T cell receptor beta chains derived from one specimen sequenced in a study of cytomegalovirus exposure and HLA in healthy donors. PCR involved 60 Vbeta and 13 Jbeta primers. Produced via immunoSEQ multiplex PCR; TCRdb's table is partial and in-frame only. The table lists some 140,000 clones, approximately 69% of them singletons. The sequenced sample consisted of PBMCs. The receptors stem from a man aged 25 to 45 in good health and CMV-seronegative.

This chain uses TRBV29-1 with TRBJ2-7; 10 bases are shared with TRBD1. CDR1 is SQVTM and CDR2 is ANQGSEA in the germline V gene. The ends lost 3 bases at V and 3 bases at J; junction bases unmatched: 2. The CDR3 is 13 amino acids. The CDR3 coding sequence is TGCAGCGTTGACGGGACAGGGGACTACGAGCAGTACTTC. It translates to CSVDGTGDYEQYF.

CDR3 loop: CASSPTHAPGGYTF. The CDR3 region has the DNA TGTGCCAGCAGCCCGACCCACGCTCCCGGGGGCTACACCTTC. The chain is built from TRBV9 and TRBJ1-2; D is ambiguous. CDR3 length equals 14 residues. Trimming removed 4 bases at V and 8 bases at J, with 18 bases between. The germline V gene encodes CDR1 SGDLS and CDR2 YYNGEE.

The chain is built from TRBV11-2 and TRBJ1-1; 7 nucleotides match TRBD1. CDR1 is SGHAT and CDR2 is FQNNGV in the germline V gene. The CDR3 length is 15 residues. J was trimmed by 5 bases and V by 1 base; bases with no gene match: 7. The CDR3 reads CASSLVATGRTEAFF. The CDR3 nucleotides read TGTGCCAGCAGCTTAGTGGCGACAGGGAGGACTGAAGCTTTCTTT.

This rearrangement joins TRBV27 to TRBJ2-5; 10 bases are shared with TRBD1. Germline CDR1 and CDR2: MNHEY and SMNVEV (reference sequence). V was clipped by 6 bases and J by 1 base; unmatched bases: 5. The CDR3 loop spans 15 amino acids. CDR3 bases: TGTGCCAGCAGACGACAGGGGGCTCTCCAAGAGACCCAGTACTTC. Its translation: CASRRQGALQETQYF.

The sample holds a few counts of this clone. The same CDR3 arises from other DNA sequences in this sample as well. The genes are TRBV6-5 and TRBJ1-1, with D possibly matching TRBD1 (5 bases). The germline V gene encodes CDR1 MNHEY and CDR2 SVGAGI. V was clipped by 6 bases and J by 1 base, with 9 bases between them. The CDR3 runs to 13 residues. The CDR3 sequence is CASSPTGNTEAFF. DNA of the CDR3: TGTGCCAGCAGCCCCACAGGGAACACTGAAGCTTTCTTT.

This chain uses TRBV6-1 with TRBJ2-1, with TRBD2 matching over 8 bases. The V gene end was trimmed by 6 bases and the J gene end by 9 bases; junction bases not matched to a gene: 10. Germline V gene data show CDR1 as MNHNS and CDR2 as SASEGT. CDR3 length: 14 residues. CDR3 loop: CASRESGGRGEQFF. CDR3 in DNA: TGTGCCAGCAGAGAATCGGGGGGGCGGGGTGAGCAGTTCTTC.

The V call is TRBV19, the J call TRBJ1-6; 7 bases map to TRBD1. The CDR3 length is 16 residues. With 5 bases clipped from V and 2 bases from J, the junction kept 6 bases outside the gene matches. Germline lookup yields CDR1 LNHDA and CDR2 SQIVND (reference sequence). Written as DNA, the CDR3 is TGTGCCAGTAGTCCGGACAGGAAGGCCTATAATTCACCCCTCCACTTT. Translated, it gives CASSPDRKAYNSPLHF.

The J gene is TRBJ1-2, the V gene TRBV4-3, with 7 bases matching TRBD1. There are 16 residues in the CDR3. The J segment lost 3 bases and the V segment lost 0 bases, leaving 7 bases of the junction unmatched. CDR1 is LGHNA and CDR2 is YSLEER in the germline V gene. The CDR3 nucleotides read TGCGCCAGCAGCCAAGATCGGACAGGACCTTACTATGGCTACACCTTC. Translation gives CASSQDRTGPYYGYTF.

This clone was recorded only once. The V gene is TRBV15, the J gene TRBJ2-7; 9 bases agree with TRBD2. CDR1 and CDR2 from the germline V gene are LNHNV and YYDKDF (reference sequence). After removal of 1 base from V and 0 bases from J, the junction contained 7 bases not matched to a gene. CDR3 length: 17 residues. The CDR3 nucleotides read TGTGCCACCAGCAGAGGCCCACGACTAGCGGACTCCTACGAGCAGTACTTC. Protein product: CATSRGPRLADSYEQYF.

This sequence joins TRBV30 and TRBJ1-2, with TRBD1 as a possible D gene (6 bases). Germline CDR1 and CDR2: GTSNPN and SVGIG (reference sequence). V gave up 0 bases and J gave up 8 bases, with 10 bases separating them. The CDR3 is 12 amino acids. The CDR3 nucleotides are TGTGCCTGGAGTGTAGGACAGAGAGGCTACACCTTC. Amino acid sequence: CAWSVGQRGYTF.

J is TRBJ2-7 and V is TRBV18; D not certain. Germline CDR1 is KGHSH and CDR2 is LQKENI. The CDR3 sequence is 13 residues long. V lost 5 bases to trimming and J lost 0 bases, with 8 bases between them. CDR3 bases: TGTGCCAGCTCAGCTCCCAGCTCCTACGAGCAGTACTTC. Translation: CASSAPSSYEQYF.

The chain joins TRBV5-1 to TRBJ1-4; TRBD1 matches 8 bases. The germline V gene encodes CDR1 SGHRS and CDR2 YFSETQ. The CDR3 length is 14 residues. The junction had 1 base not matched to a gene; V was cut back by 2 bases and J by 4 bases. CDR3 DNA: TGCGCCAGCAGCTTACAGGGGGATAATGAAAAACTGTTTTTT. The encoded protein is CASSLQGDNEKLFF.

This rearrangement joins TRBV4-1 to TRBJ2-7; D might be TRBD2 (5 bases). The CDR3 contains 15 residues. V dropped 0 bases and J dropped 1 base, with 10 bases sitting between them. Per the germline V gene, CDR1 is MGHRA and CDR2 is YSYEKL. CDR3 sequence: CASSQERANSYEQYF. CDR3 bases: TGCGCCAGCAGCCAAGAGAGGGCCAATTCCTACGAGCAGTACTTC.

This clone was detected a few times. V and J are TRBV6-1 and TRBJ2-3; a possible D gene is TRBD2 (5 bases). This CDR3 has 16 amino acids. V gave up 3 bases and J gave up 6 bases, with 19 bases separating them. Germline V gene lookup returns CDR1 MNHNS and CDR2 SASEGT. The CDR3 nucleotides read TGTGCCAGCAGTGAGGAGGACCCAATAAGTGGGGATACGCAGTATTTT. Protein sequence: CASSEEDPISGDTQYF.

The CDR3 region is CASSLVQSYGYTF. CDR3 bases: TGCGCCAGCAGCTTGGTACAGTCTTATGGCTACACCTTC. The chain employs TRBV5-1 and TRBJ1-2; no clear D gene. The germline V gene encodes CDR1 SGHRS and CDR2 YFSETQ. V gave up 0 bases and J gave up 5 bases, with 8 bases separating them. The CDR3 runs 13 residues.

The V gene is TRBV2, the J gene TRBJ2-7, with a weak D call TRBD2 (5 bases). Germline values: CDR1 SNHLY, CDR2 FYNNEI. The CDR3 extends over 13 amino acids. V was trimmed by 7 bases and J by 4 bases, leaving 14 bases between them. CDR3 in DNA: TGTGCCAGCACGGGATCACCACCTTACGAGCAGTACTTC. Translation gives CASTGSPPYEQYF.

The CDR3 region has the DNA TGTGCCAGCAGCCCCAAGACAGGGGCCGAGCAGTACTTC. It codes for CASSPKTGAEQYF. The rearrangement links TRBV7-9 to TRBJ2-7; 8 nucleotides align to TRBD1. The V segment lost 5 bases and the J segment 6 bases; nucleotides outside the gene matches: 6. Looked up from germline, CDR1 is SEHNR and CDR2 is FQNEAQ (reference sequence). This CDR3 is built from 13 residues.